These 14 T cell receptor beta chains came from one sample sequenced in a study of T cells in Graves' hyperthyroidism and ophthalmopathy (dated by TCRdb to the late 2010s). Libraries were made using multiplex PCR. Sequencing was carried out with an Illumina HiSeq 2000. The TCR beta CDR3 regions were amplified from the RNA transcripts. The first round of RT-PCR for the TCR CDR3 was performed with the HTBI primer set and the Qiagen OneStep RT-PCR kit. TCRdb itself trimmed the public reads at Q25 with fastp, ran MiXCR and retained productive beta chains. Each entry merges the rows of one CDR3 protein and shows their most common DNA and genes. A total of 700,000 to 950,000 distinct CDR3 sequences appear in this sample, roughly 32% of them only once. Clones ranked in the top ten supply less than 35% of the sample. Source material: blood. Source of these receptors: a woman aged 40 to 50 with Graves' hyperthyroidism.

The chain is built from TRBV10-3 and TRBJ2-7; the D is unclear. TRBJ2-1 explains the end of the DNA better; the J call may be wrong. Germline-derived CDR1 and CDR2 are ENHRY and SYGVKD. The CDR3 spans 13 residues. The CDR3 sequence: CAISRVSANEQFF. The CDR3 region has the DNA TGTGCCATCAGTAGGGTTTCCGCCAATGAGCAGTTCTTC.

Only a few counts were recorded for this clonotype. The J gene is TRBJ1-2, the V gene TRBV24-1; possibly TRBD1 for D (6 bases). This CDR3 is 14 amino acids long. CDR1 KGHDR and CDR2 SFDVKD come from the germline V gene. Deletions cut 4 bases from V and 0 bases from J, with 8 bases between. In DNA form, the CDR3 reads TGTGCCACCAGTGAGGACAGCCCTAACTATGGCTACACCTTC. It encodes CATSEDSPNYGYTF.

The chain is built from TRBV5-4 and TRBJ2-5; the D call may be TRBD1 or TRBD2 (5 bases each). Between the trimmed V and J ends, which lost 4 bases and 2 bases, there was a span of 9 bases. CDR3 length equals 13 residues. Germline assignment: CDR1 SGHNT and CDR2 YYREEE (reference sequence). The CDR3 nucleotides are TGTGCCAGCAGCCGGGGACGGCAAGAGACCCAGTACTTC. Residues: CASSRGRQETQYF.

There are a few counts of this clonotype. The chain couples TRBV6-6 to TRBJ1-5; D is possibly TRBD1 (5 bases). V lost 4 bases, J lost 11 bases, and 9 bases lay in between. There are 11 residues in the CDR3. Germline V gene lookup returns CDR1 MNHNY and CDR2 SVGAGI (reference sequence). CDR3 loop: CASSWGGAQHF. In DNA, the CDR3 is TGTGCCAGCAGTTGGGGAGGGGCCCAGCATTTT.

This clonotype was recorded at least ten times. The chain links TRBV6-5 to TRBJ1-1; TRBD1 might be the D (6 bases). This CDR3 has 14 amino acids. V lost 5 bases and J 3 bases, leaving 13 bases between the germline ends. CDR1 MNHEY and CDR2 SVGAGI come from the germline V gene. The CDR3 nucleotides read TGTGCCAGCAGTGCGAGGGGGGGGGACACTGAAGCTTTCTTT. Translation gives CASSARGGDTEAFF.

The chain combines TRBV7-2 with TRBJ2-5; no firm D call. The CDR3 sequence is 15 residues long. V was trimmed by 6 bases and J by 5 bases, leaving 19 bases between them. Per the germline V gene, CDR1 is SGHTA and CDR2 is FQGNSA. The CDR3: CASSSDRLVGETQYF. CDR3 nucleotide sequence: TGTGCCAGCAGTTCGGATCGGCTAGTCGGGGAGACCCAGTACTTC.

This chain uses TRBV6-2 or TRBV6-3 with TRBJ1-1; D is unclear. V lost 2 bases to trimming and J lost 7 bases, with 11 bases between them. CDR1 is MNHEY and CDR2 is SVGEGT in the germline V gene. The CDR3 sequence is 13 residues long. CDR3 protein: CASSYRGLNEAFF. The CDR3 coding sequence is TGTGCCAGCAGTTACAGAGGGCTGAATGAAGCTTTCTTT.

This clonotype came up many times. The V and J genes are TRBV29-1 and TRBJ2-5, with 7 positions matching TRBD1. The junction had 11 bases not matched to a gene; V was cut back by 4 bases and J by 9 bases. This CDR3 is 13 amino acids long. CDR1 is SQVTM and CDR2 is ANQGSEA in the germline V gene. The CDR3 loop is CSVVRVERGPQYF. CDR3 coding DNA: TGCAGCGTTGTTCGTGTGGAAAGGGGGCCCCAGTACTTC. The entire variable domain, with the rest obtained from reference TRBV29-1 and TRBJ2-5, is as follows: SAVISQKPSRDICQRGTSLTIQCQVDSQVTMMFWYRQQPGQSLTLIATANQGSEATYESGFVIDKFPISRPNLTFSTLTVSNMSPEDSSIYLCSVVRVERGPQYFGPGTRLLVL.

DNA for the CDR3: TGTGCCAGCAGCCAACTCCTTTCACCCCTCCACTTT. Encoded protein: CASSQLLSPLHF. The chain employs TRBV4-2 and TRBJ1-6; D not certain. CDR1 and CDR2 from the germline V gene are LGHNA and YNFKEQ. The V end lost 2 bases, the J end lost 9 bases, and 5 bases lay between the germline ends. The CDR3 is 12 amino acids.

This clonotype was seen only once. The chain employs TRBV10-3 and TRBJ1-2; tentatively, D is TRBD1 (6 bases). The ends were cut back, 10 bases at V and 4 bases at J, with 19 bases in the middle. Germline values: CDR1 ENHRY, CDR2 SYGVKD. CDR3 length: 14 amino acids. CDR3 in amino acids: CASRGKAGSYGYTF. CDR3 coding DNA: TGTGCCAGCAGGGGTAAGGCAGGGAGCTATGGCTACACCTTC.

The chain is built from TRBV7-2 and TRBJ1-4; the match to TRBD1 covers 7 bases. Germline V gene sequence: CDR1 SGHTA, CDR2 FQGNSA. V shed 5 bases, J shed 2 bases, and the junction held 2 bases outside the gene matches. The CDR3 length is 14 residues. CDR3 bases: TGTGCCAGCAGCACGGGACAGACTAATGAAAAACTGTTTTTT. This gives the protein CASSTGQTNEKLFF.

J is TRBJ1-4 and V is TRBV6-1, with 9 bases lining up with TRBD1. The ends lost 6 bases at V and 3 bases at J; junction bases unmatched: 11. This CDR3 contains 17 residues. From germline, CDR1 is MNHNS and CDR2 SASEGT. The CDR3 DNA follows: TGTGCCAGCAGGCGAACTGGACAGGGGAGTTCTAATGAAAAACTGTTTTTT. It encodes CASRRTGQGSSNEKLFF.

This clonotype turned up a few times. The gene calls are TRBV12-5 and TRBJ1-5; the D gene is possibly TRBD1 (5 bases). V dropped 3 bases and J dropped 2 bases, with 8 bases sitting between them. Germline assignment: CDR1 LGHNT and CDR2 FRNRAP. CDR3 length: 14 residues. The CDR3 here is CASGFGGGNQPQHF. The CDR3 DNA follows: TGTGCTAGTGGTTTCGGAGGGGGCAATCAGCCCCAGCATTTT.

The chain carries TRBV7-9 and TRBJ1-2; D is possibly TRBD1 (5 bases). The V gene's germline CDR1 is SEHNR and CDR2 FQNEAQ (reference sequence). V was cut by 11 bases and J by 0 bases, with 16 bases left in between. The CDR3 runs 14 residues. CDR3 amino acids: CAWDLGFANYGYTF. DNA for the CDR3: TGTGCCTGGGACTTAGGCTTTGCTAACTATGGCTACACCTTC. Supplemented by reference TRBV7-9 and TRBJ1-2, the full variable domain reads DTGVSQNPRHKITKRGQNVTFRCDPISEHNRLYWYRQTLGQGPEFLTYFQNEAQLEKSRLLSDRFSAERPKGSFSTLEIQRTEQGDSAMYLCAWDLGFANYGYTFGSGTRLTVV.